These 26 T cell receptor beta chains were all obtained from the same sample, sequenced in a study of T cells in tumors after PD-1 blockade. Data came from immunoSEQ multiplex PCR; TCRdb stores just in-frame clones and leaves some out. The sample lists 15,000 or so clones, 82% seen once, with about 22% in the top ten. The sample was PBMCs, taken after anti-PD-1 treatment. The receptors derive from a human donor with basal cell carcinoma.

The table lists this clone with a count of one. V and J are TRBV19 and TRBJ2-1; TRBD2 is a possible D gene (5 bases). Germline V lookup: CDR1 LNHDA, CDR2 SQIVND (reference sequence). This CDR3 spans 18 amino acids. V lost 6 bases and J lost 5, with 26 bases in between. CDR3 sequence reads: CASRVRGLGLGVHNEQFF. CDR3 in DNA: TGTGCCAGTAGGGTTCGTGGACTCGGACTGGGAGTACACAATGAGCAGTTCTTC.

In DNA form, the CDR3 reads TGTGCCAGCAGCGTATCCGGGACTAGCGGCACAGATACGCAGTATTTT. This translates into CASSVSGTSGTDTQYF. This sequence joins TRBV9 and TRBJ2-3; 10 positions agree with TRBD2. The V gene's germline CDR1 is SGDLS and CDR2 YYNGEE. The CDR3 sequence is 16 residues long. The J segment lost 1 base and the V segment lost 1 base, leaving 3 bases of the junction unmatched.

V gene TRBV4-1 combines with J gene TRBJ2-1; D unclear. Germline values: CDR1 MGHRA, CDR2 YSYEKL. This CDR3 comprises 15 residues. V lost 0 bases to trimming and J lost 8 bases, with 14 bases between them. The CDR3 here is CASSQESPKPDEQFF. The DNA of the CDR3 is TGCGCCAGCAGCCAAGAATCCCCAAAACCAGATGAGCAGTTCTTC.

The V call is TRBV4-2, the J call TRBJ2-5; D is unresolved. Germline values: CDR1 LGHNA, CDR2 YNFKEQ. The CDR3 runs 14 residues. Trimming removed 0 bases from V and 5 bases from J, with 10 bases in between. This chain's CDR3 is CASSQEPRTETQYF. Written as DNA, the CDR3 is TGTGCCAGCAGCCAAGAACCCAGAACGGAGACCCAGTACTTC.

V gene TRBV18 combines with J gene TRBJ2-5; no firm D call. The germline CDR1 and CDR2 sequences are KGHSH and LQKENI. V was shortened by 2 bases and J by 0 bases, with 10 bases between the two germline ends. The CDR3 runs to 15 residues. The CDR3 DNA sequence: TGTGCCAGCTCACCAAACTACCAGAACCAAGAGACCCAGTACTTC. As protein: CASSPNYQNQETQYF.

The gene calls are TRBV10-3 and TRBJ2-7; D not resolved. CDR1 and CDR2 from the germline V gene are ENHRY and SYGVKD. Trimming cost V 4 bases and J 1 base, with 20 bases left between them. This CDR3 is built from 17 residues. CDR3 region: CAISGDDWVLASYEQYF. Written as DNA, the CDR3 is TGTGCCATCAGTGGGGATGATTGGGTATTGGCATCCTACGAGCAGTACTTC.

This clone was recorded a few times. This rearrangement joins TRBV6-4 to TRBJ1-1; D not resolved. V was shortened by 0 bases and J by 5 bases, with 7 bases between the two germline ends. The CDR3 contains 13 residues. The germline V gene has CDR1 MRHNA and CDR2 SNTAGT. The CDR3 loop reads CASSDSPMTEAFF. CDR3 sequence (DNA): TGTGCCAGCAGTGACTCGCCGATGACTGAAGCTTTCTTT.

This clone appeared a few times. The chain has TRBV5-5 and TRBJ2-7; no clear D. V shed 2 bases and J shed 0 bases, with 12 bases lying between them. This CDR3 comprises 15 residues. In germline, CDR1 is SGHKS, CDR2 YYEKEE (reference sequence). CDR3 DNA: TGTGCCAGCAGCTTTCAGGAACGGAGCTCCTACGAGCAGTACTTC. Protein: CASSFQERSSYEQYF.

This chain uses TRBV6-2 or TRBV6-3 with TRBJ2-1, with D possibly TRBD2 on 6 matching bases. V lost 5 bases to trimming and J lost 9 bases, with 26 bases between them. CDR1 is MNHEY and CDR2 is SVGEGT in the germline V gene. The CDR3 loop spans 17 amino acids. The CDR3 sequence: CASSHPSGESWRGEQFF. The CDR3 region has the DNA TGTGCCAGCAGTCATCCCTCGGGGGAATCGTGGAGGGGTGAGCAGTTCTTC.

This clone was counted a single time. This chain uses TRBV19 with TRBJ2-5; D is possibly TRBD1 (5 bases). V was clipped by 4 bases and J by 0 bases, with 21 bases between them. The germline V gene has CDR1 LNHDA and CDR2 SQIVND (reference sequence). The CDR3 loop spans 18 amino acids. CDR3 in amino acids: CASSTSGAAVFYQETQYF. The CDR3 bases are TGTGCCAGTAGTACGTCTGGGGCCGCCGTGTTTTACCAAGAGACCCAGTACTTC.

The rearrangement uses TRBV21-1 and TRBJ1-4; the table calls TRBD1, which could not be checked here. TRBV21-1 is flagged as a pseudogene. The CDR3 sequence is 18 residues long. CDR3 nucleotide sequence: TGTGCCAGCAGCCGCCCCCGGGGACAGGGTGGCTCTAATGAAAAACTGTTTTTT. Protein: CASSRPRGQGGSNEKLFF.

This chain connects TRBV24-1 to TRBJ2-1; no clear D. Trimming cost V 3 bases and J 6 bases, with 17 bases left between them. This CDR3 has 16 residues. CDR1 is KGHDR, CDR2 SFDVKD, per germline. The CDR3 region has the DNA TGTGCCACCAGTGATCGAGGTAGCCTGGTAGGCAATGAGCAGTTCTTC. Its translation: CATSDRGSLVGNEQFF.

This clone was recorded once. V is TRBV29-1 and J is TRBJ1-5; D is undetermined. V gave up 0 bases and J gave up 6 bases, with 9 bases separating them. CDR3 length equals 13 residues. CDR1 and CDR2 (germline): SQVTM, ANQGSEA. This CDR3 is CSVEEPRGQPQHF. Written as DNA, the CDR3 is TGCAGCGTTGAAGAGCCGCGCGGTCAGCCCCAGCATTTT.

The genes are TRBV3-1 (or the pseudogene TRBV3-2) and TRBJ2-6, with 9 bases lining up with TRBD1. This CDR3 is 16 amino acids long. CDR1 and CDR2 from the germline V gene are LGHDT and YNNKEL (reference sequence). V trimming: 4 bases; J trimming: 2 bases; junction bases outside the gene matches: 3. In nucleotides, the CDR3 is TGTGCCAGCAGCCCGACAGGGGGTGCTGGGGCCAACGTCCTGACTTTC. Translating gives CASSPTGGAGANVLTF.

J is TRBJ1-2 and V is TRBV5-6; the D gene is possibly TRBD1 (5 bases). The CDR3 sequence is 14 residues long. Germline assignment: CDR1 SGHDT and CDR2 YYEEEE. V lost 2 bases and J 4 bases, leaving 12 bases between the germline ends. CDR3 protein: CASSLAGYGYGYTF. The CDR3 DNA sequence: TGTGCCAGCAGCTTAGCAGGGTACGGCTATGGCTACACCTTC. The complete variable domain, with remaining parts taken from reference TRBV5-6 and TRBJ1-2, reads DAGVTQSPTHLIKTRGQQVTLRCSPKSGHDTVSWYQQALGQGPQFIFQYYEEEERQRGNFPDRFSGHQFPNYSSELNVNALLLGDSALYLCASSLAGYGYGYTFGSGTRLTVV.

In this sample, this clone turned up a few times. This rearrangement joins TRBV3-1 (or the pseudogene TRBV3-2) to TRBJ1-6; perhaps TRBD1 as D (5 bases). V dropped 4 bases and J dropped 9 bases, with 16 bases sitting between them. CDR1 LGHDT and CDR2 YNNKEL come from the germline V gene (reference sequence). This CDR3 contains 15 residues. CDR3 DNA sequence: TGTGCCAGCAGCCTCGGGGGAGGGCAGGGTTCACCCCTCCACTTT. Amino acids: CASSLGGGQGSPLHF.

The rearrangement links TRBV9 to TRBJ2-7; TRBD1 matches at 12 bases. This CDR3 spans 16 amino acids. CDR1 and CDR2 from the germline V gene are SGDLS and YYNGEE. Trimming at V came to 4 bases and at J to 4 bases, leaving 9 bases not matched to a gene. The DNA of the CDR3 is TGTGCCAGCAGCCCACGACCGGGACAGGGGGCTTACGAGCAGTACTTC. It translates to CASSPRPGQGAYEQYF.

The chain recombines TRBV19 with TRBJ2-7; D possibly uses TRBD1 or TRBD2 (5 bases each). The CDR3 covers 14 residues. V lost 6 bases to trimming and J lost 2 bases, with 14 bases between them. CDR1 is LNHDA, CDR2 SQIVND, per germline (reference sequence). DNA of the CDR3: TGTGCCAGTAGCTCCACCGGGGCCGCCTACGAGCAGTACTTC. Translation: CASSSTGAAYEQYF.

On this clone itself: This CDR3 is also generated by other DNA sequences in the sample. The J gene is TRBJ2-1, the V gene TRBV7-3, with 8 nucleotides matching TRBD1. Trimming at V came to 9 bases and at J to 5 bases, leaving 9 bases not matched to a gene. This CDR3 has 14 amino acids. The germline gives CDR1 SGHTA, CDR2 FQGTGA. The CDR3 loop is CASSVNRGDNEQFF. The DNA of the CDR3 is TGTGCCAGTAGCGTCAACAGGGGGGACAATGAGCAGTTCTTC.

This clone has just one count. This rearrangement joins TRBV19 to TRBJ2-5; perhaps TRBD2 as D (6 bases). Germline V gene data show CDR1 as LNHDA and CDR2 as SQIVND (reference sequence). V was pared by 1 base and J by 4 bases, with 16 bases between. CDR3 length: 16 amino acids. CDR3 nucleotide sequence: TGTGCCAGTAGTATAGGGGCAGAAGCGGGTGGAGAGACCCAGTACTTC. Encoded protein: CASSIGAEAGGETQYF.

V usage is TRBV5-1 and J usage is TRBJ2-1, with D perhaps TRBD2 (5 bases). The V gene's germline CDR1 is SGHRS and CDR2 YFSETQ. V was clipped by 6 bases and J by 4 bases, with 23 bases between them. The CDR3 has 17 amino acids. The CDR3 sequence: CASTLASGFPPYNEQFF. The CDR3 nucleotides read TGCGCCAGCACCCTAGCTTCTGGATTCCCTCCTTACAATGAGCAGTTCTTC.

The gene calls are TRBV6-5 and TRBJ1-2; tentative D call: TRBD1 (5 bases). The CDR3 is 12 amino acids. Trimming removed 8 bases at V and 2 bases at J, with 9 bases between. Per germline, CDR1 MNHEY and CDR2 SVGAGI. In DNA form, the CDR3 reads TGTGCCAGCTCCGAGGGGAACTATGGCTACACCTTC. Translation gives CASSEGNYGYTF.

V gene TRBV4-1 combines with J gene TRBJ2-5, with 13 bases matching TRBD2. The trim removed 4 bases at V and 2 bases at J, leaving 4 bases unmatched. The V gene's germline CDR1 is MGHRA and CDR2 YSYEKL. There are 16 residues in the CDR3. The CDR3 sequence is CASSPPGLAGQETQYF. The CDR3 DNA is TGCGCCAGCAGCCCCCCGGGACTAGCGGGGCAAGAGACCCAGTACTTC.

CDR3 protein: CASSQRRGSYNEQFF. In DNA, the CDR3 is TGTGCCAGCAGCCAAAGGCGTGGTTCCTACAATGAGCAGTTCTTC. The chain recombines TRBV3-1 (or the pseudogene TRBV3-2) with TRBJ2-1; the D is unclear. There are 15 residues in the CDR3. CDR1 and CDR2 (germline): LGHDT, YNNKEL (reference sequence). V gave up 2 bases and J gave up 1 base, with 9 bases separating them.

CDR3 bases: TGTGCCAGCAATTCCCGGGGGACCTCGCACGAACGTGGAAACACCATATATTTT. Translated: CASNSRGTSHERGNTIYF. The chain is built from TRBV28 and TRBJ1-3, with a weak D call TRBD1 (5 bases). Germline assignment: CDR1 MDHEN and CDR2 SYDVKM. Trimming removed 7 bases at V and 3 bases at J, with 25 bases between. The CDR3 sequence is 18 residues long. The whole variable domain, remainder taken from reference TRBV28 and TRBJ1-3, is DVKVTQSSRYLVKRTGEKVFLECVQDMDHENMFWYRQDPGLGLRLIYFSYDVKMKEKGDIPEGYSVSREKKERFSLILESASTNQTSMYLCASNSRGTSHERGNTIYFGEGSWLTVV.

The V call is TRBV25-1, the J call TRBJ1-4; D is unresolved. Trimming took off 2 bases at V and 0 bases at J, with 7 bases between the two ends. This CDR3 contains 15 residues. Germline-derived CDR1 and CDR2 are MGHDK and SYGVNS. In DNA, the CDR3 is TGTGCCAGCAGTGAAGCTAGGACAACTAATGAAAAACTGTTTTTT. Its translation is CASSEARTTNEKLFF.